This record concerns one T cell receptor (beta chain) sequence. The repertoire was sequenced with immunoSEQ multiplex PCR; TCRdb's copy has only in-frame clones and lacks some. The sample consists of fewer than 150,000 clones, less than 95% of them appearing once. The data stem from a study of control samples from healthy donors and cancer patients. The length of the CDR3 is 13 residues. Germline V lookup: CDR1 WSHSY, CDR2 SAAADI. V lost 5 bases and J 0 bases, leaving 7 bases between the germline ends. The chain joins TRBV10-2 to TRBJ2-5, with D unresolved. The TCR comes from a man aged 18 to 29 in good health. Sequencing was performed on blood. The CDR3 DNA follows: TGCGCCAGCAGTAGGCGGAACCAAGAGACCCAGTACTTC. Its translation: CASSRRNQETQYF.